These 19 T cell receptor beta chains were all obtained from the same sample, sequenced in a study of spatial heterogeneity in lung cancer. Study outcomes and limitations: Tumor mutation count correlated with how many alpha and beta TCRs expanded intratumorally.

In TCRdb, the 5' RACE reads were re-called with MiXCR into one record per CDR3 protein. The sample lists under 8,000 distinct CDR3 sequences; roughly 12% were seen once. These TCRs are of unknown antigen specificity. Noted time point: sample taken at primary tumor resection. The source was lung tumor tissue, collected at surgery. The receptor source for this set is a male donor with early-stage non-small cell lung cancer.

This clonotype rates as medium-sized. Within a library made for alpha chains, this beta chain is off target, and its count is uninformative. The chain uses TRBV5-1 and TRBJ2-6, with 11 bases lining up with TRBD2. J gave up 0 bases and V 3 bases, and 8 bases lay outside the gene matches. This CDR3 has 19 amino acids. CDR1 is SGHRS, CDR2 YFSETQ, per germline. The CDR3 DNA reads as TGCGCCAGCAGCTCCAGAATAGCGGGGGGGAGCTCTGGGGCCAACGTCCTGACTTTC. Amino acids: CASSSRIAGGSSGANVLTF.

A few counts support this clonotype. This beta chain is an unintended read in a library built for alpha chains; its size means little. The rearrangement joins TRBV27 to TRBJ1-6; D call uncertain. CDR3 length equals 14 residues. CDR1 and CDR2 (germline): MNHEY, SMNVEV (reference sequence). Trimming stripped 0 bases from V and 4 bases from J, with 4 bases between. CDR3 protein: CASSLSLYNSPLHF. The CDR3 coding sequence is TGTGCCAGCAGTTTATCGCTGTATAATTCACCCCTCCACTTT.

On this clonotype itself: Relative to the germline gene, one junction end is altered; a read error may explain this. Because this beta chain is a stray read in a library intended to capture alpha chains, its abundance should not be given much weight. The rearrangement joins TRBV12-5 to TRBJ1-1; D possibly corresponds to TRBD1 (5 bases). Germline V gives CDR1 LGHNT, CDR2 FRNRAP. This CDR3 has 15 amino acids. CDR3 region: CASGLEALQDTEALF. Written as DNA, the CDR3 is TGTGCTAGTGGTTTGGAGGCCCTTCAGGACACTGAAGCTCTCTTT.

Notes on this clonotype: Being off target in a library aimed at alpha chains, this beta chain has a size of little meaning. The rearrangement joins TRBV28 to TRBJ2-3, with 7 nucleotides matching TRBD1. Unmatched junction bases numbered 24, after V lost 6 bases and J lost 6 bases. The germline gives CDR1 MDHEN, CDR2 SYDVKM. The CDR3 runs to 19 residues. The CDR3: CASSLGTAGPTRTADTQYF. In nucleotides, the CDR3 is TGTGCCAGCAGCCTAGGGACAGCCGGGCCCACTCGCACAGCGGATACGCAGTATTTT. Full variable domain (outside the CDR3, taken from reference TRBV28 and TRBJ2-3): DVKVTQSSRYLVKRTGEKVFLECVQDMDHENMFWYRQDPGLGLRLIYFSYDVKMKEKGDIPEGYSVSREKKERFSLILESASTNQTSMYLCASSLGTAGPTRTADTQYFGPGTRLTVL.

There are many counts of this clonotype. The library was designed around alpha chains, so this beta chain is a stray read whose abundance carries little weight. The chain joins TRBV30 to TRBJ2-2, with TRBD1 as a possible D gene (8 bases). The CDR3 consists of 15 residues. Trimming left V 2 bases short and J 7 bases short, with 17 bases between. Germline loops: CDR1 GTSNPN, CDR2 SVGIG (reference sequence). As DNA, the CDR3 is TGTGCCTGGAGTTCCGGACAGGGAGGGGTCGGGGAGCTGTTTTTT. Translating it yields CAWSSGQGGVGELFF.

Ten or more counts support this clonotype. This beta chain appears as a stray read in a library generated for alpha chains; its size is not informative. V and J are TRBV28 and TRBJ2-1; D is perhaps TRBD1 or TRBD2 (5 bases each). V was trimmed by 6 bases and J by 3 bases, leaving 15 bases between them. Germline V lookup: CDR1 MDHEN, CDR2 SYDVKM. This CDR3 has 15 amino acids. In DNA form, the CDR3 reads TGTGCCAGCAGGATGGGTGGGGACCGCTACAATGAGCAGTTCTTC. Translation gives CASRMGGDRYNEQFF.

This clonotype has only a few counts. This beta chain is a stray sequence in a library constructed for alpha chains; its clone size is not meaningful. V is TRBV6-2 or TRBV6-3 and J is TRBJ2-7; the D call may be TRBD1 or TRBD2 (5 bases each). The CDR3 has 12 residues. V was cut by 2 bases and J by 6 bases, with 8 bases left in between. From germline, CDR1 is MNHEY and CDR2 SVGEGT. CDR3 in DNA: TGTGCCAGCAGTTACCCGGGACGCGAGCAGTACTTC. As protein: CASSYPGREQYF.

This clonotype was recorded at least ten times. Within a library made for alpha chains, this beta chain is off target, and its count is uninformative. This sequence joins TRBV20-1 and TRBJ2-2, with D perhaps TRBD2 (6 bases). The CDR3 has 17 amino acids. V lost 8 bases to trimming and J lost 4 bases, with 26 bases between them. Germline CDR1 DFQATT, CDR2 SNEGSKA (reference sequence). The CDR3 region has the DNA TGCAGTCACTCTCTGGGAGGTTTCGGACGTGGCACCGGGGAGCTGTTTTTT. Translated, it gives CSHSLGGFGRGTGELFF.

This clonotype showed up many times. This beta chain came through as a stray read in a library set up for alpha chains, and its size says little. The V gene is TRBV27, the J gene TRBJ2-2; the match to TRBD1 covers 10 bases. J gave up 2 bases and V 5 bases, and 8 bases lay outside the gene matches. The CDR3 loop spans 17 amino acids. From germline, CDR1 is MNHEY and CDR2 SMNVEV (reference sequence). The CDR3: CASSKMGQGPNTGELFF. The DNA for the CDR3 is TGTGCCAGCAGTAAGATGGGACAGGGGCCCAACACCGGGGAGCTGTTTTTT.

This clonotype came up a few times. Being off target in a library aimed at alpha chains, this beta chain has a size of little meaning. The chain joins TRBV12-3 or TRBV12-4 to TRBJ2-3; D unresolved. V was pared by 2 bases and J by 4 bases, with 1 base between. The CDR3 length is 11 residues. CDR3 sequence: CASSLPDTQYF. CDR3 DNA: TGTGCCAGCAGTTTACCAGATACGCAGTATTTT.

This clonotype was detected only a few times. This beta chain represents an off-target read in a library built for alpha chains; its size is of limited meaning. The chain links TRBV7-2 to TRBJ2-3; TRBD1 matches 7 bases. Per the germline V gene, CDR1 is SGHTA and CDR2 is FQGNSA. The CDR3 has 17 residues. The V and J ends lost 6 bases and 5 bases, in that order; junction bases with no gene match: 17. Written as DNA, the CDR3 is TGTGCCAGCAGTCTAGGAACAGGGGCCTTTTACGGAGATACGCAGTATTTT. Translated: CASSLGTGAFYGDTQYF.

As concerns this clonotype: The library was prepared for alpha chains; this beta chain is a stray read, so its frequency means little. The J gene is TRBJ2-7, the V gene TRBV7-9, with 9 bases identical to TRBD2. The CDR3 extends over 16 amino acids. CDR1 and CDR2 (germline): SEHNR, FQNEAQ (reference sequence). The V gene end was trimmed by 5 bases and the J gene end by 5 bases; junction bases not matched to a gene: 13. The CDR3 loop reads CASSPQGREGQNEQYF. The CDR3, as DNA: TGTGCCAGCAGCCCCCAGGGGCGGGAGGGCCAGAACGAGCAGTACTTC.

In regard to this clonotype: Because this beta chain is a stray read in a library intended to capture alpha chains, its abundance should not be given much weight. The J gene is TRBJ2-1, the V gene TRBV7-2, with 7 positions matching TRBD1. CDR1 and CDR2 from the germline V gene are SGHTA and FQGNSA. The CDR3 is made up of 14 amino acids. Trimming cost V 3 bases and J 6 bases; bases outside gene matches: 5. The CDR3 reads CASSLGQLVNEQFF. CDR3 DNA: TGTGCCAGCAGCTTGGGACAGCTAGTCAATGAGCAGTTCTTC.

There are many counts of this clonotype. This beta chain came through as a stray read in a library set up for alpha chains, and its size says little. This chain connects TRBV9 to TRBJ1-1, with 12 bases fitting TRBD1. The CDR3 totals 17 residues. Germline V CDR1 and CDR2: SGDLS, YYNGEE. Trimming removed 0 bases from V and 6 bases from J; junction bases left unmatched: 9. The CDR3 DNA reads TGTGCCAGCAGCGTAGGACCGGGACAGGGGGCGGGCGCTGAAGCTTTCTTT. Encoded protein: CASSVGPGQGAGAEAFF.

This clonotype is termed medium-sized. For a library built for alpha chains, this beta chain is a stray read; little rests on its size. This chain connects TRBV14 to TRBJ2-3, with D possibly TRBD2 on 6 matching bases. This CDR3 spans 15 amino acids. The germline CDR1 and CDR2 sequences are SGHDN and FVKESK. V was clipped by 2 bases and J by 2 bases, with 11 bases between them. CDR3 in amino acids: CASSQSREDTDTQYF. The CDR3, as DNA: TGTGCCAGCAGCCAAAGTAGGGAGGACACAGATACGCAGTATTTT.

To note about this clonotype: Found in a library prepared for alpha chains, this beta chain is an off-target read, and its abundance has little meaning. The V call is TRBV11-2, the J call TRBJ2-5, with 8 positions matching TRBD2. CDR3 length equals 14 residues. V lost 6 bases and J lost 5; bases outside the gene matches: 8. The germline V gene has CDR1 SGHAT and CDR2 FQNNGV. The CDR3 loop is CASRELSGSETQYF. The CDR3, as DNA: TGTGCCAGCAGGGAACTGAGCGGGAGCGAGACCCAGTACTTC.

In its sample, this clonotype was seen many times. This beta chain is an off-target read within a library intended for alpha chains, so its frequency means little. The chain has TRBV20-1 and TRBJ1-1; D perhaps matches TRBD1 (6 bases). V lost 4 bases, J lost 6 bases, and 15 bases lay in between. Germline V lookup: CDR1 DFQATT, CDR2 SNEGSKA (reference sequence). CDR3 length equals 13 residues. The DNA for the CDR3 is TGCAGTGCTACCACCGGACAGACCCCTGAAGCTTTCTTT. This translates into CSATTGQTPEAFF.

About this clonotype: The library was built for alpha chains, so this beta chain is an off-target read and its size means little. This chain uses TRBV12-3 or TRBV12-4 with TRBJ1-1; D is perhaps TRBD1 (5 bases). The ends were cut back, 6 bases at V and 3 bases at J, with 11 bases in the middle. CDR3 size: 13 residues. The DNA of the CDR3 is TGTGCCAGCAGACAAACAGGTTACACTGAAGCTTTCTTT. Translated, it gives CASRQTGYTEAFF.

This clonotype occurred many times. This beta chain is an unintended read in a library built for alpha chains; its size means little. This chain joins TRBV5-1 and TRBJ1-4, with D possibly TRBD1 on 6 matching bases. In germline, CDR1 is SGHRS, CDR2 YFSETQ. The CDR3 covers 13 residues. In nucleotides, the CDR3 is TGCGCGAGCGCAGGGGAATCAGAAGAAAAACTGTTTTTT. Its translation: CASAGESEEKLFF.